What follows is one TCR beta chain and its context. The germline gene is not matched at one end of the junction; a read error may be the cause. Profiling that covered TCR beta VDJ and CDR3 relied on genomic DNA as its template. TCRdb redid the calling of the reads with MiXCR, one entry per CDR3 protein. The sample includes some 190,000 distinct CDR3 sequences, roughly half of them seen just once. The data are from a study of CD8+CD57+ T cells in acquired aplastic anemia. Study-level background: The average for DNA from sorted CD4+ and CD8+ cells was roughly 3 ug.

The CDR3 length is 15 residues. Germline V gives CDR1 ENHRY, CDR2 SYGVKD. The rearrangement joins TRBV10-3 to TRBJ2-7; TRBD1 aligns across 9 bases. The sample was sorted CD4+, CD8+, or CD8+CD57+ T cells (not recorded which) from PBMCs. This receptor was obtained from a human donor in good health, serving as a control. CDR3 residues: CASSYLGQGSYEQYF. For the CDR3, the DNA is TGTGCCAGCAGTTACCTGGGACAGGGTTCCTACGAGCAGTACTTC.